This TCR beta chain was captured by sequencing in a study of blood T cell repertoires in COVID-19. At the level of the study: The United States, Italy and Spain supplied acute and convalescent COVID-19 samples.

The germline V gene has CDR1 SGHRS and CDR2 YFSETQ. The V and J ends lost 4 bases and 8 bases respectively, with 12 bases between them. The CDR3 has 13 amino acids. As originally analysed: Amplification with reference gene primers provided the estimates of nucleated cell counts. The method was immunoSEQ multiplex PCR; TCRdb's version includes in-frame clones alone and lacks a portion of them. Clonal size and the V and J genes are those of that table, whereas D and trimming came from the DNA. The data contain 85,000 to 120,000 clones, around nine tenths of them seen just once; the ten biggest clones take up around 1.9%. Those enrolled in Seattle joined during active infection and were followed longitudinally afterward.

V and J are TRBV5-1 and TRBJ1-4; a weak D match, TRBD1 (5 bases). Sequenced input: peripheral blood. This clonotype was obtained from a woman aged 45-65 years with COVID-19, enrolled during active disease. Here the CDR3 reads CASSAGPKEKLFF. CDR3 DNA: TGCGCCAGCAGCGCGGGACCAAAGGAAAAACTGTTTTTT.